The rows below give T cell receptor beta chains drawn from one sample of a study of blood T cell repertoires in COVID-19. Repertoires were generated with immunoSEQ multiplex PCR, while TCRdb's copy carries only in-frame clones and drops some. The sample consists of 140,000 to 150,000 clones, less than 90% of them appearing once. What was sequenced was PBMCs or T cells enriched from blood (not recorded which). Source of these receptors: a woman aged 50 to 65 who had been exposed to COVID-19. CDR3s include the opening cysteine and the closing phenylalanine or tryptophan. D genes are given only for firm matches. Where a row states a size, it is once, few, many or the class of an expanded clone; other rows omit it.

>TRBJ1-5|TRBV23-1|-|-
CASIEPAGPDSNQPQHF
TGCGCCAGCATAGAGCCCGCAGGGCCGGATAGCAATCAGCCCCAGCATTTT
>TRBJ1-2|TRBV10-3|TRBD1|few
CAISGGTGAEGYTF
TGTGCCATCAGTGGGGGGACAGGGGCCGAGGGCTACACCTTC
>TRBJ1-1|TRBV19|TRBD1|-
CASSIGPGGVNTEAFF
TGTGCCAGTAGTATAGGACCAGGGGGCGTTAACACTGAAGCTTTCTTT
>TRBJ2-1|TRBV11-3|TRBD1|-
CASSPRQGWNEQFF
TGTGCCAGCAGCCCAAGACAGGGTTGGAATGAGCAGTTCTTC
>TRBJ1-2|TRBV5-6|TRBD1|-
CASSLGGPGGYGYTF
TGTGCCAGCAGCTTGGGAGGTCCAGGGGGCTATGGCTACACCTTC
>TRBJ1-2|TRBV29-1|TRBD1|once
CSVEDLAGGGYTF
TGCAGCGTTGAAGATCTGGCAGGGGGTGGCTACACCTTC
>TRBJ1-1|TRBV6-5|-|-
CASSYGRVGAEAFF
TGTGCCAGCAGTTACGGGAGGGTTGGGGCTGAAGCTTTCTTT
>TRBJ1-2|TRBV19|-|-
CASSILDRGYTF
TGTGCCAGTAGTATACTAGATCGAGGCTACACCTTC
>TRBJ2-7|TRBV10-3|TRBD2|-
CAISGGVSGRTSKWNEQYF
TGTGCCATCAGTGGGGGGGTGAGCGGGAGGACATCTAAATGGAACGAGCAGTACTTC
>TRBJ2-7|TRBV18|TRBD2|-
CASSKGVNGLAGYEQYF
TGTGCCAGCTCAAAAGGGGTAAATGGACTAGCGGGTTACGAGCAGTACTTC
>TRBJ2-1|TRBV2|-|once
CASSDIADPVGKNEQFF
TGTGCCAGCAGTGATATTGCGGATCCGGTAGGTAAGAATGAGCAGTTCTTC